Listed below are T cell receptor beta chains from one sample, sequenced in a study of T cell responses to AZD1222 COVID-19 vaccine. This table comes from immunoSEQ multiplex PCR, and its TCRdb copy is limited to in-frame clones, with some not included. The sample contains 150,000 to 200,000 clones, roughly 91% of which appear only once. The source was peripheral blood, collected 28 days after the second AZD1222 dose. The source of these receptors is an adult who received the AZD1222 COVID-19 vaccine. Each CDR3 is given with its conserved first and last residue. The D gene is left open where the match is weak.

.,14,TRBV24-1,CATSDSLSTDTQYF
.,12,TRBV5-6,CASSYQGYGYTF
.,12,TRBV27,CASRTLNQPQHF
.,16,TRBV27,CASSGVISSYNSPLHF
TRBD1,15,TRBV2,CASRIGTGWNQPQHF
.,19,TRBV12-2,CASRLGAVAASGRWETQYF
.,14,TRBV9,CASSAGTQNYGYTF
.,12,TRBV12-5,CASGLVADTQYF
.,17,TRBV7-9,CASSLRLGPGGNEKLFF
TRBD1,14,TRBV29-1,CSVAGTGGNTEAFF
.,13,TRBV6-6,CASSPDSTDTQYF
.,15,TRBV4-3,CASSQDFRVSYEQYF
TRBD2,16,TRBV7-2,CASSSTSGGAYNEQFF
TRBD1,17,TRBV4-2,CASSQKGQGKGNYGYTF
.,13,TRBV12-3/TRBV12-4,CASSFAGNTEAFF
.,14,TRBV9,CASSVEGSLETQYF
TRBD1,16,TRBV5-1,CASSAGTGATNEKLFF
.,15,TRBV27,CASSLLSGENYGYTF
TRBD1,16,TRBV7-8,CASSLASTGENSPLHF
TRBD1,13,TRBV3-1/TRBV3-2,CASTGTGPYEQYF
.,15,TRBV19,CASSFEQVITYGYTF
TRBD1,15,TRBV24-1,CATSDPGQPNQPQHF